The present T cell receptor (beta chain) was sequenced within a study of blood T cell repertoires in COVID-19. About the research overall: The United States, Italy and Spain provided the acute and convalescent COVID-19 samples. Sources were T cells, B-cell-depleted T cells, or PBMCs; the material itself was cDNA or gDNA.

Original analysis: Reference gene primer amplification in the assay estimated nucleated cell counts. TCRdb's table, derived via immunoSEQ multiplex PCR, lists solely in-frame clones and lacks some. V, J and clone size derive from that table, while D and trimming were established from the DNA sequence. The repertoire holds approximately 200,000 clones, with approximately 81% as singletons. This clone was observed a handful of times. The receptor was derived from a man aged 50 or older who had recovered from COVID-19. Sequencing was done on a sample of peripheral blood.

In DNA form, the CDR3 reads TGTGCCATCAGACCGACGGGGAACTATGGCTACACCTTC. Translation gives CAIRPTGNYGYTF. The rearrangement joins TRBV10-3 to TRBJ1-2, with D uncertain. Germline V CDR1 and CDR2: ENHRY, SYGVKD. Trimming cost V 6 bases and J 2 bases, with 10 bases left between them. The CDR3 is made up of 13 amino acids.